This is a list of T cell receptor beta chains from one sample in a study of T cells after yellow fever vaccination. One entry per CDR3 protein results from TCRdb running MiXCR on the 5' RACE reads. The table shows over 150,000 distinct CDR3 sequences, with approximately 6.2% occurring only once. The material was CD4+ T cells sorted from PBMCs, obtained on the day of the first yellow fever vaccination. These receptors all stem from a man younger than 35 who received the YFV17D yellow fever vaccine. Both conserved end residues are part of each CDR3. The order of the fields is clone size, CDR3 length, D gene, J gene, V gene, CDR3 protein, CDR3 DNA. A D gene is named only where the DNA matches it firmly. Not every row has a clone size; where given, it reads once, few, many or a size class.

many 15 . TRBJ1-5 TRBV7-2 CASSVAAGPNQPQHF TGTGCCAGCAGCGTCGCGGCAGGGCCCAATCAGCCCCAGCATTTT
few 15 TRBD2 TRBJ2-3 TRBV30 CAWGLGGGGADTQYF TGTGCCTGGGGCCTTGGGGGCGGGGGGGCAGATACGCAGTATTTT
many 15 TRBD1 TRBJ2-2 TRBV10-3 CAIRGQGLNTGELFF TGTGCCATCAGGGGACAGGGCTTGAACACCGGGGAGCTGTTTTTT
. 15 TRBD1 TRBJ1-3 TRBV10-3 CAIKPGQDTLHTIYF TGTGCCATCAAGCCGGGACAGGATACTTTGCACACCATATATTTT
many 15 . TRBJ2-2 TRBV11-3 CASSLSGSSTGELFF TGTGCCAGCAGCTTATCCGGGTCGAGCACCGGGGAGCTGTTTTTT
. 14 . TRBJ1-1 TRBV6-5 CASSYLDGSSEAFF TGTGCCAGCAGTTACTTGGATGGGTCCTCTGAAGCTTTCTTT
many 13 . TRBJ1-2 TRBV5-1 CASSLLTGYGYTF TGCGCCAGCAGCTTGTTGACAGGCTATGGCTACACCTTC
many 15 TRBD2 TRBJ2-3 TRBV29-1 CSVRGLAASTDTQYF TGCAGCGTCAGAGGACTAGCGGCTAGCACAGATACGCAGTATTTT
. 13 TRBD1 TRBJ1-2 TRBV10-3 CAISAGGSYGYTF TGTGCCATCAGTGCAGGGGGCAGCTATGGCTACACCTTC
many 13 . TRBJ2-1 TRBV24-1 CATSDLQGGGQFF TGTGCCACCAGTGATTTGCAGGGGGGGGGGCAGTTCTTC
. 14 . TRBJ1-4 TRBV7-9 CASSRSQGREKLFF TGTGCCAGCAGCCGGTCACAGGGCCGAGAAAAACTGTTTTTT
many 13 TRBD1 TRBJ1-2 TRBV7-3 CASSPGGSYGYTF TGTGCCAGCAGCCCAGGGGGATCCTATGGCTACACCTTC
. 16 . TRBJ1-5 TRBV7-6 CASSLLPGGVNQPQHF TGTGCCAGCAGCCTCCTCCCCGGGGGGGTCAATCAGCCCCAGCATTTT
. 15 . TRBJ1-6 TRBV11-2 CASSLEPVVSSPLHF TGTGCCAGCAGCTTAGAGCCGGTCGTAAGTTCACCCCTCCACTTT
. 14 TRBD2 TRBJ2-5 TRBV20-1 CSVSQGGGGETQYF TGCAGTGTCTCCCAGGGCGGGGGGGGAGAGACCCAGTACTTC
few 12 . TRBJ2-1 TRBV5-1 CASSLQGNEQFF TGCGCCAGCAGCTTGCAGGGGAATGAGCAGTTCTTC
. 15 . TRBJ1-6 TRBV2 CASSAPGPYNSPLHF TGTGCCAGCAGTGCCCCCGGGCCCTATAATTCACCCCTCCACTTT
many 14 . TRBJ1-1 TRBV18 CASSKGVGNTEAFF TGTGCCAGCTCTAAAGGGGTAGGGAACACTGAAGCTTTCTTT
. 13 TRBD1 TRBJ2-1 TRBV19 CASSMLGQNEQFF TGTGCCAGTAGTATGTTGGGACAGAATGAGCAGTTCTTC
many 14 TRBD2 TRBJ2-5 TRBV12-3/TRBV12-4 CASSTLAGQETQYF TGTGCCAGCAGTACCTTAGCGGGACAAGAGACCCAGTACTTC
many 13 . TRBJ1-2 TRBV7-9 CASSTTANYGYTF TGTGCCAGCAGCACGACAGCTAACTATGGCTACACCTTC
many 16 . TRBJ2-6 TRBV7-9 CASRPTGNAGANVLTF TGTGCCAGCAGACCCACAGGGAATGCGGGGGCCAACGTCCTGACTTTC
few 13 . TRBJ1-1 TRBV10-3 CAIRIEAGTEAFF TGTGCCATCAGAATAGAGGCAGGTACTGAAGCTTTCTTT
many 13 . TRBJ1-1 TRBV3-1 CASSQAVNTEAFF TGTGCCAGCAGCCAAGCAGTCAACACTGAAGCTTTCTTT
many 13 TRBD1 TRBJ1-2 TRBV18 CASSRQGNYGYTF TGTGCCAGCTCACGACAGGGGAACTATGGCTACACCTTC
. 13 . TRBJ2-3 TRBV29-1 CSVEEEEGGTQYF TGCAGCGTTGAAGAAGAAGAAGGAGGTACGCAGTATTTT
. 15 TRBD1 TRBJ2-5 TRBV20-1 CSASRDSGREETQYF TGCAGTGCTAGCCGGGACAGCGGACGGGAAGAGACCCAGTACTTC
. 13 . TRBJ2-2 TRBV3-1 CASSRGPPGELFF TGTGCCAGCAGCCGAGGACCTCCCGGGGAGCTGTTTTTT
. 13 TRBD1 TRBJ1-1 TRBV10-3 CAISEETGAEAFF TGTGCCATCAGTGAGGAGACAGGGGCTGAAGCTTTCTTT
few 17 TRBD1 TRBJ2-5 TRBV4-2 CASSQGIGTGGQETQYF TGTGCCAGCAGCCAAGGCATAGGGACAGGGGGTCAAGAGACCCAGTACTTC
. 13 . TRBJ2-1 TRBV29-1 CSVGGISYNEQFF TGCAGCGTTGGTGGCATCTCCTACAATGAGCAGTTCTTC
few 15 TRBD1 TRBJ2-7 TRBV19 CASSNRGTGADEQYF TGTGCCAGTAGCAACCGAGGGACAGGGGCGGACGAGCAGTACTTC
. 13 . TRBJ1-2 TRBV29-1 CSVVSRQDYGYTF TGCAGCGTTGTGTCGCGGCAGGACTATGGCTACACCTTC
. 15 . TRBJ2-5 TRBV18 CASSLPGRYQETQYF TGTGCCAGCTCACTCCCAGGGAGGTACCAAGAGACCCAGTACTTC
. 16 TRBD1 TRBJ1-6 TRBV7-2 CASSLLLRQGDSPLHF TGTGCCAGCAGCCTACTCTTGAGACAGGGAGATTCACCCCTCCACTTT
many 15 TRBD2 TRBJ2-3 TRBV7-2 CASSLSGGNTDTQYF TGTGCCAGCAGCTTAAGCGGGGGGAACACAGATACGCAGTATTTT
many 13 TRBD2 TRBJ2-3 TRBV5-1 CASASGDTDTQYF TGCGCCAGCGCTAGCGGGGACACAGATACGCAGTATTTT
few 15 TRBD2 TRBJ2-3 TRBV3-1 CASSPPRGVADTQYF TGTGCCAGCAGCCCCCCTCGGGGGGTGGCAGATACGCAGTATTTT
many 17 TRBD2 TRBJ2-1 TRBV5-4 CASSLGLLAGGANEQFF TGTGCCAGCAGCTTGGGCCTTCTAGCGGGGGGGGCAAATGAGCAGTTCTTC
. 12 . TRBJ2-7 TRBV12-3/TRBV12-4 CASSPPFHEQYF TGTGCCAGCAGCCCCCCGTTCCACGAGCAGTACTTC
few 15 . TRBJ1-5 TRBV12-3/TRBV12-4 CASRPGAGSNQPQHF TGTGCCAGCAGACCGGGGGCTGGTAGCAATCAGCCCCAGCATTTT
. 14 TRBD2 TRBJ2-2 TRBV27 CASERQGGSGELFF TGTGCCAGCGAACGCCAGGGAGGGAGCGGGGAGCTGTTTTTT
. 13 . TRBJ1-1 TRBV7-9 CASSPWLNTEAFF TGTGCCAGCAGCCCCTGGCTGAACACTGAAGCTTTCTTT
few 15 TRBD1 TRBJ1-2 TRBV25-1 CASSGDTGGAYGYTF TGTGCCAGCAGTGGAGATACAGGGGGCGCCTATGGCTACACCTTC
. 15 . TRBJ1-6 TRBV7-9 CASSLGRTVNSPLHF TGTGCCAGCAGCTTAGGACGGACGGTTAATTCACCCCTCCACTTT
. 14 . TRBJ1-1 TRBV6-4 CTSSQLPPNTEAFF TGTACCAGCAGCCAGCTCCCGCCGAACACTGAAGCTTTCTTT
many 15 TRBD1 TRBJ1-6 TRBV6-2/TRBV6-3 CASSSDRGPNSPLHF TGTGCCAGCAGCTCCGACAGGGGGCCTAATTCACCCCTCCACTTT
. 17 . TRBJ1-1 TRBV7-9 CASSFLDLRQVNTEAFF TGTGCCAGCAGCTTCCTCGATTTAAGACAGGTGAACACTGAAGCTTTCTTT
many 15 . TRBJ1-4 TRBV7-9 CASTVDSHAGEKLFF TGTGCCAGCACCGTAGACAGTCACGCCGGGGAAAAACTGTTTTTT
medium-sized 12 . TRBJ1-5 TRBV7-6 CASSLWRQPQHF TGTGCCAGCAGCTTATGGAGGCAGCCCCAGCATTTT
few 15 . TRBJ1-6 TRBV5-1 CASSLGGGPDSPLHF TGCGCCAGCAGCTTGGGCGGGGGGCCTGATTCACCCCTCCACTTT
few 11 . TRBJ2-1 TRBV12-3/TRBV12-4 CASSSRHEQFF TGTGCCAGCAGCTCTCGACATGAGCAGTTCTTC